This TCR beta chain is from a study of T cell repertoires in cytomegalovirus infection. Across the whole study: CMV epitopes used comprised recently identified HLA-C-restricted ones and well-studied HLA-B-restricted ones. From public TCR beta signatures came an indication of both CMV infection and matching HLA type.

TCRdb ran MiXCR on the reads and lists one entry per CDR3 protein. The table shows 75,000 to 100,000 distinct CDR3 sequences, with under 55% occurring only once. J gave up 0 bases and V 10 bases, and 3 bases lay outside the gene matches. The V gene's germline CDR1 is MNHEY and CDR2 SMNVEV (reference sequence). The CDR3 is made up of 13 amino acids. Study results and caveats: CMV carriers with the relevant HLA were identified by cumulative public TCR beta family frequency. CMV-specific TCR beta clonotypes restricted by HLA-C dominated the ex vivo response.

A word on this clonotype: The antigen is unknown.

Sequenced here: CD8+ T cells from cultured PBMCs, sampled from culture after CMV antigen stimulation. The chain combines TRBV27 with TRBJ2-1, with TRBD1 matching 7 bases. The receptor comes from a human donor in good health (CMV status not recorded). Some clones in this sample may be carry-over from other donors' samples. CDR3 protein: CATNRGSYNEQFF. In DNA form, the CDR3 reads TGTGCCACCAACAGGGGCTCCTACAATGAGCAGTTCTTC.